Listed below are T cell receptor beta chains from one sample, sequenced in a study of CD8+ T cells in alopecia areata. Profiled with immunoSEQ multiplex PCR; TCRdb holds only in-frame clones, not every one. The sample lists under 200,000 clones, approximately 60% occurring once. The sample was CD4+ T cells sorted from blood, taken at week 24, from a patient treated with tofacitinib. These receptors all come from a human donor with alopecia areata. Both conserved end residues are part of each CDR3. Each record gives: J gene, D gene, clone size, V gene, CDR3 protein, CDR3 DNA. The D gene is left open where the match is weak. Clone size is shown for a subset of rows, as once, few, many or a class of expanded clone.

j_call: TRBJ1-3; d_call: NA; clone_size: NA; v_call: TRBV9; cdr3_aa: CASSVSGGSGNTIYF; cdr3_nt: TGTGCCAGCAGCGTGTCCGGGGGCTCTGGAAACACCATATATTTT
j_call: TRBJ2-7; d_call: NA; clone_size: once; v_call: TRBV5-1; cdr3_aa: CASSLSTGYEQYF; cdr3_nt: TGCGCCAGCAGCTTATCGACAGGCTACGAGCAGTACTTC
j_call: TRBJ1-1; d_call: NA; clone_size: NA; v_call: TRBV5-6; cdr3_aa: CASSLGAGPGRNTEAFF; cdr3_nt: TGTGCCAGCAGCTTGGGAGCGGGGCCCGGGAGGAACACTGAAGCTTTCTTT
j_call: TRBJ2-7; d_call: TRBD1; clone_size: few; v_call: TRBV30; cdr3_aa: CAWSVFPGGSEQYF; cdr3_nt: TGTGCCTGGAGTGTGTTCCCAGGGGGCAGCGAGCAGTACTTC
j_call: TRBJ2-7; d_call: TRBD1; clone_size: NA; v_call: TRBV27; cdr3_aa: CASSSGQGSEQYF; cdr3_nt: TGTGCCAGCAGTTCCGGACAGGGGTCCGAGCAGTACTTC
j_call: TRBJ1-1; d_call: NA; clone_size: NA; v_call: TRBV30; cdr3_aa: CAWSELNTEAFF; cdr3_nt: TGTGCCTGGAGTGAATTGAACACTGAAGCTTTCTTT
j_call: TRBJ1-6; d_call: NA; clone_size: NA; v_call: TRBV5-1; cdr3_aa: CASSLNLGARDSPLHF; cdr3_nt: TGCGCCAGCAGCTTGAATCTTGGCGCCCGGGATTCACCCCTCCACTTT
j_call: TRBJ1-1; d_call: TRBD1; clone_size: NA; v_call: TRBV25-1; cdr3_aa: CASRGQGPEAFF; cdr3_nt: TGTGCCAGCAGGGGACAGGGCCCTGAAGCTTTCTTT
j_call: TRBJ1-1; d_call: NA; clone_size: once; v_call: TRBV29-1; cdr3_aa: CSVGPGLNTEAFF; cdr3_nt: TGCAGCGTTGGGCCAGGATTGAACACTGAAGCTTTCTTT
j_call: TRBJ2-1; d_call: NA; clone_size: NA; v_call: TRBV15; cdr3_aa: CATSRVSYNEQFF; cdr3_nt: TGTGCCACCAGCAGAGTCTCCTACAATGAGCAGTTCTTC
j_call: TRBJ1-2; d_call: TRBD1; clone_size: NA; v_call: TRBV9; cdr3_aa: CASSVTSGQPYGYTF; cdr3_nt: TGTGCCAGCAGCGTCACTTCGGGACAGCCTTATGGCTACACCTTC
j_call: TRBJ2-7; d_call: NA; clone_size: NA; v_call: TRBV29-1; cdr3_aa: CSVAPGRGNYEQYF; cdr3_nt: TGCAGCGTTGCCCCGGGCAGGGGAAACTACGAGCAGTACTTC
j_call: TRBJ2-3; d_call: TRBD1; clone_size: NA; v_call: TRBV5-1; cdr3_aa: CASSYKSSTGGRTDTQYF; cdr3_nt: TGCGCCAGCAGCTACAAAAGCTCGACAGGGGGGCGGACAGATACGCAGTATTTT
j_call: TRBJ2-5; d_call: NA; clone_size: NA; v_call: TRBV5-1; cdr3_aa: CASRVDHQETQYF; cdr3_nt: TGCGCCAGCCGGGTTGACCATCAAGAGACCCAGTACTTC
j_call: TRBJ2-7; d_call: TRBD1; clone_size: NA; v_call: TRBV28; cdr3_aa: CASSFLRRDRGYEQYF; cdr3_nt: TGTGCCAGCAGTTTCCTAAGACGGGACAGGGGATACGAGCAGTACTTC
j_call: TRBJ2-2; d_call: NA; clone_size: NA; v_call: TRBV30; cdr3_aa: CAWTYGSGNTGELFF; cdr3_nt: TGTGCCTGGACTTACGGTAGCGGGAACACCGGGGAGCTGTTTTTT
j_call: TRBJ1-2; d_call: NA; clone_size: NA; v_call: TRBV29-1; cdr3_aa: CSVDPGNYGYTF; cdr3_nt: TGCAGCGTTGACCCAGGAAACTATGGCTACACCTTC
j_call: TRBJ1-1; d_call: NA; clone_size: many; v_call: TRBV27; cdr3_aa: CASSREGDRVWNTEAFF; cdr3_nt: TGTGCCAGCAGTAGGGAGGGGGACCGGGTTTGGAACACTGAAGCTTTCTTT
j_call: TRBJ1-6; d_call: TRBD1; clone_size: NA; v_call: TRBV5-1; cdr3_aa: CASSPGTVTSYNSPLHF; cdr3_nt: TGCGCCAGCAGCCCTGGGACAGTTACCTCCTATAATTCACCCCTCCACTTT